This T cell receptor beta chain appears in the sequencing data of a study of blood T cell repertoires in COVID-19. Across the whole study: Nucleic acid was either cDNA or gDNA, and it came from T cells, B-cell-depleted T cells, or PBMCs.

Seattle's enrolled individuals joined amid active infection and were then monitored longitudinally. Profiled with immunoSEQ multiplex PCR; TCRdb holds only in-frame clones, not every one. The sample includes fewer than 250,000 clones, 85% to 95% of them seen just once. Trimming left V 4 bases short and J 4 bases short, with 8 bases between. Per germline, CDR1 MNHEY and CDR2 SVGAGI. The CDR3 is made up of 12 amino acids. The sequencing input was peripheral blood. The gene calls are TRBV6-5 and TRBJ2-7; D not resolved. The TCR sequence derives from a young man with COVID-19, enrolled during active disease. The CDR3 DNA follows: TGTGCCAGCAGTTTCACAGAATACGAGCAGTACTTC. Protein sequence: CASSFTEYEQYF.